This is a list of T cell receptor beta chains from one sample in a study of cytomegalovirus exposure and HLA in healthy donors. Produced via immunoSEQ multiplex PCR; TCRdb's table is partial and in-frame only. The table includes 63,000 or so clones, around 72% detected once. What was sequenced was PBMCs. The receptors come from a woman aged 25 to 39 in good health and CMV-seropositive. Each CDR3 is given with its conserved first and last residue. Each record gives: V gene, D gene, clone size, J gene, CDR3 protein, CDR3 DNA. A D gene is named only where the DNA matches it firmly. Size tells how often a clone was seen (once, few, many) or the class of an expanded clone, and some rows leave it out.

TRBV19	.	.	TRBJ1-5	CASSIRAGQAQPQHF	TGTGCCAGTAGTATCCGGGCAGGGCAGGCCCAGCCCCAGCATTTT
TRBV4-3	.	.	TRBJ2-1	CASSQEHTAREQFF	TGCGCCAGCAGCCAAGAGCACACAGCCCGTGAGCAGTTCTTC
TRBV6-4	.	.	TRBJ1-1	CASSEGGGSSTEAFF	TGTGCCAGCAGTGAAGGGGGGGGAAGCAGCACTGAAGCTTTCTTT
TRBV6-1	.	.	TRBJ2-2	CASSPQYTGELFF	TGTGCCAGCAGTCCACAGTACACCGGGGAGCTGTTTTTT
TRBV6-1	TRBD1	.	TRBJ2-1	CASRGTGGREQFF	TGTGCCAGCAGAGGGACAGGCGGGCGCGAGCAGTTCTTC
TRBV5-4	TRBD1	.	TRBJ2-7	CASSLYRDRSNEQYF	TGTGCCAGCAGCTTGTACCGGGACAGGTCGAACGAGCAGTACTTC
TRBV6-6	TRBD1	.	TRBJ2-5	CASSYSSGTGEETQYF	TGTGCCAGCAGTTACTCCTCCGGGACAGGGGAAGAGACCCAGTACTTC
TRBV10-1	TRBD1	.	TRBJ2-7	CASPGQDSYEQYF	TGCGCCAGCCCGGGACAGGACTCCTACGAGCAGTACTTC
TRBV9	.	.	TRBJ1-6	CASSPWDTYNSPLHF	TGTGCCAGCAGCCCATGGGACACCTATAATTCACCCCTCCACTTT
TRBV7-9	TRBD1	.	TRBJ1-2	CASSLGAGTGRGYGYTF	TGTGCCAGCAGCTTAGGAGCCGGGACAGGCCGGGGATATGGCTACACCTTC
TRBV27	TRBD1	.	TRBJ1-1	CASSSANRGLPEAFF	TGTGCCAGCAGTTCGGCCAACAGGGGGCTTCCGGAAGCTTTCTTT
TRBV7-2	.	few	TRBJ1-3	CASSLQASGDTIYF	TGTGCCAGCAGCTTACAGGCGAGCGGTGACACCATATATTTT
TRBV28	.	.	TRBJ1-1	CASITSGWRTMNTEAFF	TGTGCCAGCATCACTTCAGGGTGGCGGACGATGAACACTGAAGCTTTCTTT
TRBV25-1	.	.	TRBJ2-7	CASSAERGAWGDEQYF	TGTGCCAGCAGTGCGGAAAGGGGCGCGTGGGGCGACGAGCAGTACTTC
TRBV7-9	.	.	TRBJ1-5	CSSSSLGPQSNQPQHF	TGTTCCAGCAGTTCGCTAGGCCCGCAGAGCAATCAGCCCCAGCATTTT